This passage covers 4 T cell receptor beta chains from one sample sequenced in a study of glioma-infiltrating T cells after dendritic cell vaccination (dated by TCRdb to the mid-2010s). The time point label, read with the paper, signifies: after dendritic cell vaccination, including at tumor progression/relapse. Library preparation employed the immunoSEQ multiplex PCR assay. TCRdb took this table from immuneACCESS and kept in-frame rearrangements with V and J called. Such tables lack part of the clones; where checked against another copy, unresolved V genes explain under half of the gap, and the rest is unexplained. Within this sample are 85,000 or so clones, with 85% of them counted one time only. Together, the top ten hold 8.5% of the sample. The sequencing used blood, collected after dendritic cell vaccination. The receptor set was obtained from a human donor with glioblastoma.

V gene TRBV10-3 combines with J gene TRBJ2-5; 7 positions match TRBD2. Germline values: CDR1 ENHRY, CDR2 SYGVKD. Trimming removed 8 bases from V and 0 bases from J; junction bases left unmatched: 9. The CDR3 has 15 residues. CDR3 in amino acids: CAISSPAGYQETQYF. The CDR3 DNA reads as TGTGCCATCTCGTCCCCAGCGGGGTACCAAGAGACCCAGTACTTC.

The rearrangement uses TRBV9 and TRBJ1-1; D perhaps matches TRBD1 (6 bases). This CDR3 has 15 residues. Germline V CDR1 and CDR2: SGDLS, YYNGEE. The V end lost 0 bases, the J end lost 0 bases, and 9 bases lay between the germline ends. This CDR3 is CASSVGGGLNTEAFF. CDR3 sequence (DNA): TGTGCCAGCAGCGTAGGGGGGGGCTTGAACACTGAAGCTTTCTTT.

This chain connects TRBV27 to TRBJ1-5, with D perhaps TRBD1 (5 bases). CDR1 MNHEY and CDR2 SMNVEV come from the germline V gene (reference sequence). The CDR3 contains 17 residues. Trimming shortened V by 5 bases and J by 6 bases, and 23 bases separated the two germline ends. The CDR3 DNA sequence: TGTGCCAGCAGTCTACACCCTCGTCAGGGACTTGCTCAGCCCCAGCATTTT. The encoded protein is CASSLHPRQGLAQPQHF.

The gene calls are TRBV29-1 and TRBJ2-3; D remains unclear. The germline CDR1 and CDR2 sequences are SQVTM and ANQGSEA. V was pared by 7 bases and J by 3 bases, with 14 bases between. CDR3 length: 13 amino acids. The chain's CDR3 is CSADDGATDTQYF. The DNA of the CDR3 is TGCAGCGCCGACGACGGAGCAACAGATACGCAGTATTTT.